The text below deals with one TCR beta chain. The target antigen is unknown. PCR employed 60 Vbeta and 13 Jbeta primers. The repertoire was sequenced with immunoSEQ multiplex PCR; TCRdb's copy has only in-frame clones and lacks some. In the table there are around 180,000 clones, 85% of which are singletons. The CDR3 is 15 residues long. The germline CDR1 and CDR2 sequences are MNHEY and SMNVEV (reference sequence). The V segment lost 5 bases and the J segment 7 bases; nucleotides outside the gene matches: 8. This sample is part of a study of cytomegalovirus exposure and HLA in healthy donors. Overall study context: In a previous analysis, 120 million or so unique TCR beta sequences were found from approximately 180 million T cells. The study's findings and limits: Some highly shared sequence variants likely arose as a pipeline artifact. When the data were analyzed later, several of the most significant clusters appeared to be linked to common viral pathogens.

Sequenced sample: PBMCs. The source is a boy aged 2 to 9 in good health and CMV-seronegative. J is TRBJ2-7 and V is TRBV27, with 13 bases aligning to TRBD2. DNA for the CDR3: TGTGCCAGCAGTCCCGTGACTAGCGGGAGGTGGGAGCAGTACTTC. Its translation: CASSPVTSGRWEQYF.